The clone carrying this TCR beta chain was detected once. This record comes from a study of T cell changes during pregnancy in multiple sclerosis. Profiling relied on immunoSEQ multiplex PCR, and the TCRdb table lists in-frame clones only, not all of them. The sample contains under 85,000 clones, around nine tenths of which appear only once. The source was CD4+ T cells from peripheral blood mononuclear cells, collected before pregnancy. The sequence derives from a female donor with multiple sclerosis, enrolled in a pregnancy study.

CDR3 protein: CATRLAGEETQYF. The CDR3 nucleotides are TGTGCCACCCGTTTAGCGGGAGAAGAGACCCAGTACTTC. The rearrangement joins TRBV28 to TRBJ2-5; 9 bases line up with TRBD2. CDR1 is MDHEN, CDR2 SYDVKM, per germline. The CDR3 spans 13 residues. J lost 3 bases, V lost 10 bases, and 6 bases had no gene match.